Included here is one TCR beta chain sequence, with context. This entry comes from a study of blood T cell repertoires in COVID-19. Germline assignment: CDR1 MGHRA and CDR2 YSYEKL. The CDR3 totals 16 residues. With 3 bases clipped from V and 6 bases from J, the junction kept 11 bases outside the gene matches. Using immunoSEQ multiplex PCR, the repertoire was profiled, and TCRdb retains in-frame clones only, with some absent. Among about 200,000 clones, about 84% were seen once, and the ten largest hold approximately 7.4%. Sequenced sample: PBMCs or T cells enriched from blood (not recorded which). V and J are TRBV4-1 and TRBJ2-3; 8 nucleotides agree with TRBD2. This TCR came from a woman in her 40s with acute COVID-19. The CDR3 bases are TGCGCCAGCAGCCATAAAATCACTAGCGGTCTGGATACGCAGTATTTT. Translation gives CASSHKITSGLDTQYF.